Reported below is one TCR beta chain. The antigen this receptor binds is unknown. It has no much larger one-base neighbor in the sample; base qualities were not kept. The sample comes from a study of cytomegalovirus exposure and HLA in healthy donors (dated by TCRdb to between 2016 and 2019). A note on the overall study: The roughly 700 repertoires of the first cohort and the 120 validation repertoires were produced on the same platform, according to a later analysis. To predict cytomegalovirus infection status, the study combined high-throughput TCR immunosequencing, statistical association of individual TCRs with disease status, and machine learning. A separate validation cohort of about 110 different subjects was used in addition to the roughly 670-subject first cohort. The study aimed to test whether cataloging public T cell receptors could reveal signatures of past pathogen exposure. Overall study results and their limits: All 120 or so repertoires were used to score co-occurrence in the validation cohort in a later analysis, because that analysis had no HLA typing for the cohort. It was suggested by the authors that the approach could potentially be generalized to other disease states and immunological phenotypes. Of the cluster scores, around 95% were above 0 in a later analysis, which found that TCRs clustered in the first cohort also tended to co-occur in the 95 to 150 validation repertoires. A few of the identified cytomegalovirus-associated TCR beta chains were confirmed in vitro to be specific for cytomegalovirus antigens. The classifier was reported to diagnose cytomegalovirus status with high specificity and sensitivity in both the original and validation cohorts. A total of 164 TCR beta chains were listed by the study as associated with cytomegalovirus. Across donors, most TCR sequences were observed very rarely, whereas some public TCRs were present in many individuals.

The donors were included in the validation cohort of approximately 120 subjects, a group kept apart from the 666-subject first cohort. The receptor library was made with the immunoSEQ multiplex PCR assay. Per the source publication's procedure: A statistical classification framework was built to diagnose cytomegalovirus status from the catalog of TCR beta chain sequences. Not all clones reach the TCRdb copy of this immuneACCESS table, which keeps in-frame sequences only. Checked studies attribute under half of the gap to unresolved V genes and leave the rest unexplained. V, J and clone size are those of that table, while D and trimming were read from the DNA. The sample contains fewer than 250,000 clones, around nine tenths of them found a single time. Together, the top ten hold approximately 2.5% of the sample. Sequencing was done on a sample of PBMCs. The source is a man in his late teens or twenties in good health and CMV-seronegative.

CDR3 loop: CASSRMDRGYYNSPLHF. The DNA sequence follows: TGTGCCAGCAGTAGAATGGACAGGGGATACTATAATTCACCCCTCCACTTT. The V gene is TRBV28 and the J gene is TRBJ1-6; the junction holds 9 bases that match TRBD1. V is pruned by 5 bases and J by 3 bases, leaving 8 bases of the junction without a gene match. The CDR3 runs 17 residues from the cysteine to the phenylalanine. Only the CDR3 DNA is retained, 51 bases long and in frame from the first base. According to the germline V gene, CDR1 reads MDHEN and CDR2 reads SYDVKM.